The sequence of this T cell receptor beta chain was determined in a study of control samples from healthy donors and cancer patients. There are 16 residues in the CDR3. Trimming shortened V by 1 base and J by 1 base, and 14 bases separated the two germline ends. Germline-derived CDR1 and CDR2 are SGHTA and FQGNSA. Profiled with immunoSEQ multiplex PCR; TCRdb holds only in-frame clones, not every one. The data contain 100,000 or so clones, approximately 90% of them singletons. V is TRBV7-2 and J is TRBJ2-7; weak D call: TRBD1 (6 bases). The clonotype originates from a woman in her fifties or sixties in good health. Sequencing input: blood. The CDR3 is CASSLVLGALSYEQYF. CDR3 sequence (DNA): TGTGCCAGCAGCTTAGTTCTGGGGGCTTTATCCTACGAGCAGTACTTC.